This TCR beta chain came from a study of T cell responses to AZD1222 COVID-19 vaccine. Study-wide points: There were vaccine-associated CD4 TCRs across spike, dominant at 160-218 and 743-854. As reported, nearly half of all spike-specific TCRs target variant regions that are unmutated.

As to this clone: As yet, its antigen is unknown.

The repertoire was sequenced with immunoSEQ multiplex PCR; TCRdb's copy has only in-frame clones and lacks some. Of about 160,000 clones in the sample, 85% to 90% were seen once. V shed 7 bases, J shed 3 bases, and the junction held 10 bases outside the gene matches. Per the germline V gene, CDR1 is SNHLY and CDR2 is FYNNEI. CDR3 length: 15 amino acids. The receptor comes from an adult who received the AZD1222 COVID-19 vaccine. This chain uses TRBV2 with TRBJ2-7, with 9 nucleotides matching TRBD1. The material was peripheral blood, obtained 28 days after the second AZD1222 dose. The CDR3 loop reads CASTAPGQGRYEQYF. The CDR3 DNA sequence: TGTGCCAGCACCGCCCCGGGACAGGGACGCTACGAGCAGTACTTC.